One TCR beta chain is described in this entry. The antigen is unknown. Reverse transcription of roughly 0.5 to 1 ug RNA used random hexamers. A multiplex approach, immunoSEQ multiplex PCR, amplified TCR beta CDR3 across 54 Vbeta and 13 Jbeta. TCRdb re-called the immunoSEQ multiplex PCR reads with MiXCR, one entry per CDR3 protein. The sample shows 77,000 or so distinct CDR3 sequences, approximately 94% of them seen only once. V shed 1 base and J shed 3 bases, with 8 bases lying between them. The germline V gene encodes CDR1 DFQATT and CDR2 SNEGSKA (reference sequence). The CDR3 covers 13 residues. This specimen comes from a study of CD8 T cells in Susac syndrome. On the study more broadly: Patients with Susac syndrome were, at the time of blood collection, therapy-naive, maintained on corticosteroids, or maintained on intravenous immunoglobulin alone.

The authors carried out high-throughput sequencing of TCR beta. They applied it to CD8+ and CD4+ T cells obtained from blood. The study's findings and limits: In its TCR sequencing and HLA analysis, the study acknowledged that the number of individuals was relatively small.

The clonotype was recovered from a human donor with Susac syndrome. The gene calls are TRBV20-1 and TRBJ2-3; D is perhaps TRBD2 (5 bases). Sequenced material: CD4+ T cells from PBMCs. The CDR3 DNA reads TGCAGTGCTAGAGTTTGGGAGACAGATACGCAGTATTTT. It yields the protein CSARVWETDTQYF.